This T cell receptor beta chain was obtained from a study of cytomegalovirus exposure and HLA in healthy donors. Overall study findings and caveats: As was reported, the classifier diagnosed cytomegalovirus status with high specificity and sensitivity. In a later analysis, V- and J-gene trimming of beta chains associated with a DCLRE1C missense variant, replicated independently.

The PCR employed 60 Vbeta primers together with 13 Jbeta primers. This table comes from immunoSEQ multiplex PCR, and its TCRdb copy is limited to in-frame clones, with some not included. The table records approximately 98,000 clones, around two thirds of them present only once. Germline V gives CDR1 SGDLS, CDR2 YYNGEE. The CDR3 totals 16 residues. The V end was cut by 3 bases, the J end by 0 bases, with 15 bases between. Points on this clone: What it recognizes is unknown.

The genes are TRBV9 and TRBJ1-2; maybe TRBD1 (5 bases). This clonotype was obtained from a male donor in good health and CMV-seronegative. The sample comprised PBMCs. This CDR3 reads CASSGGGWGTNYGYTF. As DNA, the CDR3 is TGTGCCAGCAGCGGAGGAGGGTGGGGGACTAACTATGGCTACACCTTC.